The present T cell receptor beta chain was sequenced within a study of blood T cell repertoires in COVID-19. For the study at large: T cells, B-cell-depleted T cells, or PBMCs supplied cDNA or gDNA.

Per the original methods: Reference gene primer amplification yielded estimated nucleated cell counts. This table comes from immunoSEQ multiplex PCR, and its TCRdb copy is limited to in-frame clones, with some not included. That table is the source of V, J and clone size, and D and trimming were worked out from the DNA. The sample includes some 200,000 clones, 84% of them seen just once. Sequenced sample: peripheral blood. The receptor was derived from a woman between 45 and 65 years old with active or convalescent COVID-19.

The DNA for the CDR3 is TGTGCCAGCAGTTGGCAGGGAAAGGGTTCACCCCTCCACTTT. As protein: CASSWQGKGSPLHF. The chain is built from TRBV28 and TRBJ1-6, with D possibly matching TRBD1 (5 bases). The V gene's germline CDR1 is MDHEN and CDR2 SYDVKM. Trimming shortened V by 4 bases and J by 9 bases, and 13 bases separated the two germline ends. CDR3 size: 14 residues.